The rows below give T cell receptor beta chains drawn from one sample of a study of shared clonotypes between healthy human individuals. The repertoire was sequenced with immunoSEQ multiplex PCR; TCRdb's copy has only in-frame clones and lacks some. The table records millions of clones, just over 90% of them present only once. The specimen was naive CD8+ T cells from PBMCs. The receptors stem from a young man in good health. Some clones in this sample may be carry-over from other donors' samples. The conserved cysteine and the conserved F or W are not part of the CDR3 here. Each record gives: V gene, J gene, clone size, CDR3 protein. Not every row has a clone size; where given, it reads once, few, many or a size class.

>TRBV19|TRBJ1-1|-
ASSADRNHEAF
>TRBV6-6|TRBJ2-2|-
ASSYSRPGTGELF
>TRBV7-9|TRBJ1-1|few
ASSRDRDTEAF
>TRBV7-9|TRBJ2-5|-
ASSLATGGRETQY
>TRBV27|TRBJ2-5|-
ASSLLAEPQETQY
>TRBV9|TRBJ1-3|-
ASSADSRGVGGNTIY
>TRBV19|TRBJ2-4|-
ASSTPGDLAKNIQY
>TRBV6-1|TRBJ2-7|-
ASSESGAATWYEQY
>TRBV7-6|TRBJ2-2|-
ASSLRTANTGELF
>TRBV7-6|TRBJ1-1|-
ASSLLNTAEAF
>TRBV6-6|TRBJ2-1|-
ASSLSRGSSYNEQF